One sample yielded the 12 T cell receptor beta chains listed below, sequenced in a study of spatial heterogeneity in lung cancer. From the 5' RACE reads, TCRdb called clonotypes with MiXCR, one entry per CDR3 protein. The sample lists over 90,000 distinct CDR3 sequences, about 9.4% occurring once. The time point denotes: sample taken at primary tumor resection. The sequenced material consisted of unsorted whole RNA from tumor, nontumor lung or frozen PBMC. The source material was PBMCs, sampled at surgery. The receptors come from a male donor with early-stage non-small cell lung cancer.

This clonotype was seen just once. The J gene is TRBJ2-5, the V gene TRBV2; 8 bases are a match to TRBD1. The CDR3 loop spans 14 amino acids. Germline V gene data show CDR1 as SNHLY and CDR2 as FYNNEI. V was pared by 4 bases and J by 3 bases, with 4 bases of the junction left unmatched. This CDR3 reads CASSAGTGEETQYF. CDR3 sequence (DNA): TGTGCCAGCAGTGCCGGGACAGGTGAAGAGACCCAGTACTTC. The complete variable domain, with remaining parts taken from reference TRBV2 and TRBJ2-5, reads EPEVTQTPSHQVTQMGQEVILRCVPISNHLYFYWYRQILGQKVEFLVSFYNNEISEKSEIFDDQFSVERPDGSNFTLKIRSTKLEDSAMYFCASSAGTGEETQYFGPGTRLLVL.

In this sample, this clonotype turned up a few times. The J gene is TRBJ2-1, the V gene TRBV25-1, with TRBD1 matching over 9 bases. Looked up from germline, CDR1 is MGHDK and CDR2 is SYGVNS. The J segment lost 3 bases and the V segment lost 3 bases, leaving 3 bases of the junction unmatched. This CDR3 is built from 15 residues. CDR3 DNA sequence: TGTGCCAGCAGTGACAAGGGACAGGGCTACAATGAGCAGTTCTTC. Translated, it gives CASSDKGQGYNEQFF.

This clonotype came up many times. CDR3 sequence reads: CASGFSGTEAFF. CDR3 nucleotide sequence: TGTGCTAGTGGTTTTTCGGGAACTGAAGCTTTCTTT. This rearrangement joins TRBV12-5 to TRBJ1-1; D is ambiguous. From germline, CDR1 is LGHNT and CDR2 FRNRAP. This CDR3 spans 12 amino acids. Trimming cost V 3 bases and J 5 bases, with 7 bases left between them.

The rearrangement links TRBV6-5 to TRBJ2-2, with D maybe TRBD1 (6 bases). Trimming removed 6 bases at V and 5 bases at J, with 10 bases between. The germline gives CDR1 MNHEY, CDR2 SVGAGI. The CDR3 has 13 amino acids. The CDR3 sequence is CASRSGETGELFF. The CDR3 nucleotides read TGTGCCAGCAGGTCAGGGGAGACCGGGGAGCTGTTTTTT.

The sample holds many counts of this clonotype. This sequence joins TRBV7-6 and TRBJ2-3, with 9 bases identical to TRBD2. Germline V gene sequence: CDR1 SGHVS, CDR2 FNYEAQ. Germline trimming cut 2 bases from V and 4 bases from J; bases unmatched to any gene: 7. The CDR3 is made up of 16 amino acids. Here the CDR3 reads CASSLYGSGSADTQYF. The CDR3 coding sequence is TGTGCCAGCAGCTTATATGGTAGCGGGAGTGCAGATACGCAGTATTTT. Full variable domain (remainder filled in from reference TRBV7-6 and TRBJ2-3): GAGVSQSPRYKVTKRGQDVALRCDPISGHVSLYWYRQALGQGPEFLTYFNYEAQQDKSGLPNDRFSAERPEGSISTLTIQRTEQRDSAMYRCASSLYGSGSADTQYFGPGTRLTVL.

The chain uses TRBV18 and TRBJ1-1; TRBD1 is a possible D gene (6 bases). The germline V gene has CDR1 KGHSH and CDR2 LQKENI. The CDR3 loop spans 14 amino acids. V dropped 6 bases and J dropped 4 bases, with 15 bases sitting between them. The CDR3 DNA follows: TGTGCCAGCTCGCAACCGGGGGCAAGCACTGAAGCTTTCTTT. Translation gives CASSQPGASTEAFF.

This clonotype was seen once. The CDR3 nucleotides are TGCAGTGCTAGAGAGGGGACTAGGAATGAGCAGTACTTC. This codes for CSAREGTRNEQYF. The chain combines TRBV20-1 with TRBJ2-7, with 8 bases aligning to TRBD2. Trimming at V came to 0 bases and at J to 7 bases, leaving 5 bases not matched to a gene. Germline V lookup: CDR1 DFQATT, CDR2 SNEGSKA (reference sequence). This CDR3 comprises 13 residues.

This clonotype was picked up many times. The J gene is TRBJ1-1, the V gene TRBV5-1; D unclear. V was cut by 0 bases and J by 3 bases, with 6 bases left in between. The CDR3 consists of 13 residues. Germline V gene data show CDR1 as SGHRS and CDR2 as YFSETQ. The CDR3 DNA follows: TGCGCCAGCAGCTTGGAGATGGACACTGAAGCTTTCTTT. Protein: CASSLEMDTEAFF.

In its sample, this clonotype was seen many times. J is TRBJ1-5 and V is TRBV20-1, with D hard to call. V lost 2 bases and J 6 bases, leaving 14 bases between the germline ends. The germline V gene has CDR1 DFQATT and CDR2 SNEGSKA (reference sequence). CDR3 length equals 14 residues. DNA for the CDR3: TGCAGTGCTAGACCCAGTCCGGGAAGTCAGCCCCAGCATTTT. Its translation is CSARPSPGSQPQHF.

This clonotype was seen repeatedly, ten times or more. The chain recombines TRBV2 with TRBJ1-1; D unclear. This CDR3 is 13 amino acids long. The V gene lost 7 bases and the J gene lost 4 bases, with 13 bases spanning the gap. Germline lookup yields CDR1 SNHLY and CDR2 FYNNEI. The CDR3 protein is CASNPNRGTEAFF. The CDR3 nucleotides read TGTGCCAGCAATCCTAATCGGGGCACTGAAGCTTTCTTT.

This clonotype was seen many times. The genes are TRBV4-2 and TRBJ1-3, with D unresolved. V was shortened by 0 bases and J by 1 base, with 13 bases between the two germline ends. CDR3 length: 17 amino acids. CDR1 and CDR2 from the germline V gene are LGHNA and YNFKEQ. This CDR3 reads CASSQDMGFWSGNTIYF. The DNA for the CDR3 is TGTGCCAGCAGCCAAGATATGGGGTTCTGGTCTGGAAACACCATATATTTT.

The chain has TRBV2 and TRBJ1-6; no firm D call. Germline values: CDR1 SNHLY, CDR2 FYNNEI. V was shortened by 6 bases and J by 4 bases, with 13 bases between the two germline ends. This CDR3 region has 15 residues. The CDR3: CASSEDRQYNSPLHF. The CDR3 nucleotides are TGTGCCAGCAGCGAGGACCGTCAGTATAATTCACCCCTCCACTTT.